This TCR beta chain was captured in a study of OX40 agonist ivuxolimab in advanced cancers. It was autoimmune disease history or systemic immunosuppression that excluded patients. Using immunoSEQ multiplex PCR, the repertoire was profiled, and TCRdb retains in-frame clones only, with some absent. The data show nearly 60,000 clones, more than 80% seen once. Trimming removed 5 bases from V and 3 bases from J; junction bases left unmatched: 15. This CDR3 comprises 17 residues. The V gene's germline CDR1 is SGHTA and CDR2 FQGTGA. This receptor was obtained from an adult with an advanced solid tumor such as melanoma, head and neck, liver or kidney cancer. The gene calls are TRBV7-3 and TRBJ1-2; TRBD1 matches 7 bases. Sequences were derived from CD4+ or CD8+ T cells sorted from blood, sampled in a trial of the OX40 agonist ivuxolimab. CDR3 residues: CASSPNADRDKYYGYTF. Written as DNA, the CDR3 is TGTGCCAGCAGCCCAAACGCAGACAGGGACAAGTACTATGGCTACACCTTC.